The rows below give T cell receptor beta chains drawn from one sample of a study of Ad26.COV2.S vaccination and SARS-CoV-2 variants. Here immunoSEQ multiplex PCR was the method, and the copy in TCRdb shows in-frame clones only, minus some. Of approximately 410,000 clones listed, about 92% were seen once; the top ten hold 1.5% to 2%. Specimen: peripheral blood, collected in a trial of Ad26.COV2.S vaccine versus placebo. The receptor set was obtained from a person between 18 and 60 years old who received the Ad26.COV2.S COVID-19 vaccine or a placebo. Both conserved end residues are part of each CDR3. A D gene is named only where the DNA matches it firmly. Clone size is stated in some rows and not others, as once, few, many or a class when expanded.

j_call: TRBJ1-5; clone_size: .; v_call: TRBV25-1; d_call: .; cdr3_nt: TGTGCCAGCAGTGAATGGGAGTCGTGGCAGCCCCAGCATTTT; cdr3_aa: CASSEWESWQPQHF
j_call: TRBJ2-7; clone_size: .; v_call: TRBV5-6; d_call: TRBD2; cdr3_nt: TGTGCCAGCAGCCTTCGGGGGGGCGAGCAGTACTTC; cdr3_aa: CASSLRGGEQYF
j_call: TRBJ2-4; clone_size: .; v_call: TRBV3-1/TRBV3-2; d_call: .; cdr3_nt: TGTGCCAGCAGCCCTACGATGACGGCCAAAAACATTCAGTACTTC; cdr3_aa: CASSPTMTAKNIQYF
j_call: TRBJ1-5; clone_size: .; v_call: TRBV11-2; d_call: .; cdr3_nt: TGTGCCAGCAGCTCGCCCGGCGTGGGGGTCGCTCAGCCCCAGCATTTT; cdr3_aa: CASSSPGVGVAQPQHF
j_call: TRBJ1-4; clone_size: .; v_call: TRBV21-1; d_call: .; cdr3_nt: TGTGCCAGCAGCAAATCGTACGGCAAGGCCCCCCGATTTAATGAAAAACTGTTTTTT; cdr3_aa: CASSKSYGKAPRFNEKLFF
j_call: TRBJ1-2; clone_size: .; v_call: TRBV18; d_call: TRBD1; cdr3_nt: TGTGCCAGCTCCGACAGGGAGACCTATGGCTACACCTTC; cdr3_aa: CASSDRETYGYTF
j_call: TRBJ2-3; clone_size: .; v_call: TRBV2; d_call: .; cdr3_nt: TGTGCCAGCAGAGAGGGCACAGATACGCAGTATTTT; cdr3_aa: CASREGTDTQYF
j_call: TRBJ2-1; clone_size: .; v_call: TRBV6-1; d_call: TRBD2; cdr3_nt: TGTGCCAGCAGTGAAGCTGCTAGCGGGAGGAATGAGCAGTTCTTC; cdr3_aa: CASSEAASGRNEQFF
j_call: TRBJ2-7; clone_size: .; v_call: TRBV10-3; d_call: TRBD2; cdr3_nt: TGTGCCATCAGTGAACTAGCGGGGGGGCGCGAGCAGTACTTC; cdr3_aa: CAISELAGGREQYF
j_call: TRBJ2-1; clone_size: .; v_call: TRBV19; d_call: .; cdr3_nt: TGTGCCACCGGGGTGCAGAGGGGGTACAATGAGCAGTTCTTC; cdr3_aa: CATGVQRGYNEQFF
j_call: TRBJ2-6; clone_size: .; v_call: TRBV7-2; d_call: TRBD2; cdr3_nt: TGTGCCAGCAGCTTATTGGGGACTAGTACCCGGTCTGGGGCCAACGTCCTGACTTTC; cdr3_aa: CASSLLGTSTRSGANVLTF
j_call: TRBJ2-7; clone_size: .; v_call: TRBV15; d_call: .; cdr3_nt: TGTGCCACCAGCCAAGAGTTAAGGTACGAGCAGTACTTC; cdr3_aa: CATSQELRYEQYF
j_call: TRBJ1-5; clone_size: .; v_call: TRBV18; d_call: .; cdr3_nt: TGTGCCAGCTCACCACGACAGGATAGCAATCAGCCCCAGCATTTT; cdr3_aa: CASSPRQDSNQPQHF
j_call: TRBJ1-5; clone_size: once; v_call: TRBV10-3; d_call: .; cdr3_nt: TGTGCCATCAGCCCGGAGTATAGCAATCAGCCCCAGCATTTT; cdr3_aa: CAISPEYSNQPQHF
j_call: TRBJ2-1; clone_size: .; v_call: TRBV4-3; d_call: .; cdr3_nt: TGCGCCAGCGGGATCAGGTTGGGGAATGAGCAGTTCTTC; cdr3_aa: CASGIRLGNEQFF
j_call: TRBJ2-5; clone_size: .; v_call: TRBV10-3; d_call: TRBD2; cdr3_nt: TGTGCCATCTCGGGGGGCCAAGAGACCCAGTACTTC; cdr3_aa: CAISGGQETQYF
j_call: TRBJ1-1; clone_size: once; v_call: TRBV5-1; d_call: TRBD1; cdr3_nt: TGCGCCAGCAGCTTACAGGGGGCTGGGGCCACTGAAGCTTTCTTT; cdr3_aa: CASSLQGAGATEAFF
j_call: TRBJ2-3; clone_size: .; v_call: TRBV2; d_call: TRBD2; cdr3_nt: TGTGCCAGCAGGAGACGAAGCGGGGGGGCAGGAGATACGCAGTATTTT; cdr3_aa: CASRRRSGGAGDTQYF
j_call: TRBJ1-2; clone_size: .; v_call: TRBV6-2/TRBV6-3; d_call: .; cdr3_nt: TGTGCCAGCAGTTACGCCGCAGGTTACTATGGCTACACCTTC; cdr3_aa: CASSYAAGYYGYTF
j_call: TRBJ2-3; clone_size: once; v_call: TRBV6-2/TRBV6-3; d_call: .; cdr3_nt: TGTGCCAGCAGTTACTCTAGGGGGATCACAGATACGCAGTATTTT; cdr3_aa: CASSYSRGITDTQYF
j_call: TRBJ1-5; clone_size: .; v_call: TRBV24-1; d_call: TRBD1; cdr3_nt: TGTGCCACCAGTGATCCCCGGACAGGGGATCAGCCCCAGCATTTT; cdr3_aa: CATSDPRTGDQPQHF
j_call: TRBJ2-7; clone_size: .; v_call: TRBV7-8; d_call: .; cdr3_nt: TGTGCCAGCAGGTCCCGGCAGGGGAGCTCCTACGAGCAGTACTTC; cdr3_aa: CASRSRQGSSYEQYF
j_call: TRBJ2-2; clone_size: once; v_call: TRBV28; d_call: .; cdr3_nt: TGTGCCAGCAACTCTGGGGCAGGGAACACCGGGGAGCTGTTTTTT; cdr3_aa: CASNSGAGNTGELFF
j_call: TRBJ1-2; clone_size: once; v_call: TRBV15; d_call: .; cdr3_nt: TGTGCCACCAGCAGAGATCAGGGGAGGGGAGCCGGCTACACCTTC; cdr3_aa: CATSRDQGRGAGYTF
j_call: TRBJ1-1; clone_size: .; v_call: TRBV30; d_call: .; cdr3_nt: TGTGCCTGGACCCGTTTCTGGGGGACGGTGAACACTGAAGCTTTCTTT; cdr3_aa: CAWTRFWGTVNTEAFF
j_call: TRBJ2-6; clone_size: .; v_call: TRBV9; d_call: TRBD1; cdr3_nt: TGTGCCAGCAGCGTAGCCCGACAGGGGGGAACTGGGGCCAACGTCCTGACTTTC; cdr3_aa: CASSVARQGGTGANVLTF
j_call: TRBJ1-4; clone_size: .; v_call: TRBV14; d_call: TRBD1; cdr3_nt: TGTGCCAGCAGCCGGGTTTATGGAACAGGGGATGAAAAACTGTTTTTT; cdr3_aa: CASSRVYGTGDEKLFF
j_call: TRBJ2-6; clone_size: .; v_call: TRBV5-4; d_call: .; cdr3_nt: TGTGCCAGCAGCCCCGTTTGGAGCTCTGGGGCCAACGTCCTGACTTTC; cdr3_aa: CASSPVWSSGANVLTF
j_call: TRBJ2-2; clone_size: .; v_call: TRBV7-2; d_call: .; cdr3_nt: TGTGCCACCTCGGATATGTTGGGCGGGGAGCTGTTTTTT; cdr3_aa: CATSDMLGGELFF
j_call: TRBJ2-5; clone_size: .; v_call: TRBV18; d_call: .; cdr3_nt: TGTGCCAGCTCCCCCCGGGAACGACAAGAGACCCAGTACTTC; cdr3_aa: CASSPRERQETQYF
j_call: TRBJ2-3; clone_size: .; v_call: TRBV5-4; d_call: TRBD2; cdr3_nt: TGTGCCAGCAGCTCTGGACTAGCGGGGGGAAGCACAGATACGCAGTATTTT; cdr3_aa: CASSSGLAGGSTDTQYF
j_call: TRBJ2-5; clone_size: once; v_call: TRBV25-1; d_call: .; cdr3_nt: TGTGCCAGCAGTGCTTGGGAACAGCTGGCTCGAGAGACCCAGTACTTC; cdr3_aa: CASSAWEQLARETQYF
j_call: TRBJ1-1; clone_size: few; v_call: TRBV5-5; d_call: .; cdr3_nt: TGTGCCAGCAGCTTGTTACTGGGAGCGACTGAAGCTTTCTTT; cdr3_aa: CASSLLLGATEAFF
j_call: TRBJ1-5; clone_size: .; v_call: TRBV4-3; d_call: .; cdr3_nt: TGCGCCAGCAGCCAAGATTTCGGCAGCCTGACGCCCCAGCATTTT; cdr3_aa: CASSQDFGSLTPQHF
j_call: TRBJ2-6; clone_size: .; v_call: TRBV4-3; d_call: .; cdr3_nt: TGCGCCAGCAGCCAGGCCCCGGGAGGCAGGGGAGATACTGGGGCCAACGTCCTGACTTTC; cdr3_aa: CASSQAPGGRGDTGANVLTF
j_call: TRBJ2-2; clone_size: once; v_call: TRBV28; d_call: .; cdr3_nt: TGTGCCAGCACTGGCTCACCCAACACCGGGGAGCTGTTTTTT; cdr3_aa: CASTGSPNTGELFF
j_call: TRBJ2-7; clone_size: .; v_call: TRBV9; d_call: .; cdr3_nt: TGTGCCAGCAGCTCCTTCGGCTCCGGCGAGCAGTACTTC; cdr3_aa: CASSSFGSGEQYF
j_call: TRBJ1-2; clone_size: .; v_call: TRBV10-3; d_call: TRBD1; cdr3_nt: TGTGCCATCAGTGAGCCTCAGGGGGCGAACTATGGCTACACCTTC; cdr3_aa: CAISEPQGANYGYTF
j_call: TRBJ1-2; clone_size: .; v_call: TRBV30; d_call: TRBD1; cdr3_nt: TGTGCCTGGAGTGTAAGGAGGGTCTCAGGGACAGCAAGGGGCTACACCTTC; cdr3_aa: CAWSVRRVSGTARGYTF
j_call: TRBJ2-3; clone_size: .; v_call: TRBV21-1; d_call: .; cdr3_nt: TGTGCCAGCAGCAAAGGGGACACTGCAGATACGCAGTATTTT; cdr3_aa: CASSKGDTADTQYF
j_call: TRBJ2-1; clone_size: .; v_call: TRBV14; d_call: .; cdr3_nt: TGTGCCAGCAGGATGACCGGGACTGGGAACTTCAATGAGCAGTTCTTC; cdr3_aa: CASRMTGTGNFNEQFF
j_call: TRBJ2-1; clone_size: .; v_call: TRBV7-9; d_call: TRBD2; cdr3_nt: TGTGCCAGCAGCCTAGGGGACTATTACGAGCAGTTCTTC; cdr3_aa: CASSLGDYYEQFF
j_call: TRBJ1-1; clone_size: .; v_call: TRBV11-2; d_call: .; cdr3_nt: TGTGCCAGCAGCCTTCTCGTGGGGGCTTGGAACACTGAAGCTTTCTTT; cdr3_aa: CASSLLVGAWNTEAFF
j_call: TRBJ1-6; clone_size: .; v_call: TRBV30; d_call: .; cdr3_nt: TGTGCCTGGAGTCGGGATAGCTCCTATAATTCACCCCTCCACTTT; cdr3_aa: CAWSRDSSYNSPLHF
j_call: TRBJ1-2; clone_size: .; v_call: TRBV7-9; d_call: .; cdr3_nt: TGTGCCAGCAGCCAACGTGCACCGAACTATGGCTACACCTTC; cdr3_aa: CASSQRAPNYGYTF
j_call: TRBJ1-4; clone_size: few; v_call: TRBV6-5; d_call: .; cdr3_nt: TGTGCCAGCTCGAACCATGATAAACTGTTTTTT; cdr3_aa: CASSNHDKLFF
j_call: TRBJ1-2; clone_size: .; v_call: TRBV5-6; d_call: .; cdr3_nt: TGTGCCAGCAGCTGGGGGACACCAGCTAACTATGGCTACACCTTC; cdr3_aa: CASSWGTPANYGYTF
j_call: TRBJ1-2; clone_size: .; v_call: TRBV4-1; d_call: .; cdr3_nt: TGCGCCAGCAGCCACTCCCAGGGCTTAAACTATGGCTACACCTTC; cdr3_aa: CASSHSQGLNYGYTF
j_call: TRBJ2-2; clone_size: .; v_call: TRBV4-3; d_call: TRBD2; cdr3_nt: TGCGCCAGCAGCCAATCTAGCGGGGGGGCTGCCGGGGAGCTGTTTTTT; cdr3_aa: CASSQSSGGAAGELFF
j_call: TRBJ2-7; clone_size: few; v_call: TRBV6-2/TRBV6-3; d_call: .; cdr3_nt: TGTGCCAGCAGCCAGACTAGGGCGGTCTACGAGCAGTACTTC; cdr3_aa: CASSQTRAVYEQYF
j_call: TRBJ2-7; clone_size: .; v_call: TRBV6-6; d_call: .; cdr3_nt: TGTGCCAGCAGTTACCTTTTGAGCTACGAGCAGTACTTC; cdr3_aa: CASSYLLSYEQYF
j_call: TRBJ1-5; clone_size: .; v_call: TRBV27; d_call: .; cdr3_nt: TGTGCCAGCAGTTTGAGACAGGGCAATCAGCCCCAGCATTTT; cdr3_aa: CASSLRQGNQPQHF